This TCR beta chain was observed in a study of radiotherapy plus CTLA-4 blockade in lung cancer. The CDR3 sequence is 15 residues long. The V gene's germline CDR1 is MDHEN and CDR2 SYDVKM. J was trimmed by 1 base and V by 3 bases; bases with no gene match: 2. The table came from immunoSEQ multiplex PCR; TCRdb's copy has only in-frame clones and leaves some out. The data contain tens of thousands of clones, approximately 70% of them singletons. The sample was peripheral blood, taken from a patient treated with radiotherapy plus ipilimumab. V usage is TRBV28 and J usage is TRBJ2-3, with 9 bases lining up with TRBD2. The sequence was collected from a human donor with non-small cell lung cancer whose response to radiotherapy plus ipilimumab could not be evaluated. This CDR3 is CASSLASGGTDTQYF. CDR3 bases: TGTGCCAGCAGTTTGGCTAGCGGGGGCACAGATACGCAGTATTTT.